Sequencing of this T cell receptor beta chain was carried out in a study of blood T cell repertoires in COVID-19. Study at large: Samples representing acute and convalescent COVID-19 were sourced from the United States, Italy and Spain.

V shed 4 bases, J shed 5 bases, and the junction held 30 bases outside the gene matches. This CDR3 is 24 amino acids long. Germline V gene data show CDR1 as LGHNT and CDR2 as FRNRAP. In the original processing: Using reference gene primer amplification, nucleated cell counts were estimated. Some clones are missing from TCRdb's copy, which holds only in-frame ones; the method was immunoSEQ multiplex PCR. That table gives V, J and clone size, and the DNA gave D and trimming. The sample lists around 170,000 clones, about 74% occurring once. The genes are TRBV12-5 and TRBJ2-3; 13 bases fit TRBD2. This sequence was found in an elderly woman with acute or convalescent COVID-19. Material for sequencing was peripheral blood. In nucleotides, the CDR3 is TGTGCTAGTGGTTCATTTTGGATCCCCCGACTAGCGGGAGGCCGGGGGACTTCTCGAGATACGCAGTATTTT. Translated: CASGSFWIPRLAGGRGTSRDTQYF.